This T cell receptor (beta chain) comes out of a study of shared clonotypes between healthy human individuals. The authors split each subset's genomic DNA evenly across several immunoSEQ plates. The protocol was immunoSEQ multiplex PCR, while the TCRdb copy is restricted to in-frame clones and leaves out a portion. The table shows 700,000 to 950,000 clones, with around 96% occurring only once. CDR1 is MNHEY, CDR2 SMNVEV, per germline (reference sequence). This CDR3 is 14 amino acids long. V gave up 5 bases and J gave up 2 bases; unmatched junction bases: 2. CD8 cells classed as naive were CD45RO-negative and positively selected for CCR7, excluding terminally differentiated effector memory CD45RA+ cells.

The receptor's source is a man aged 25-40 years in good health. The V and J genes are TRBV27 and TRBJ2-7, with TRBD2 identical over 11 bases. Sequencing used naive CD8+ T cells sorted from blood. This chain's CDR3 is CASSTLAGAYEQYF. DNA for the CDR3: TGTGCCAGCAGTACACTAGCGGGAGCCTACGAGCAGTACTTC.